This TCR beta chain comes out of a study of neurological immune-mediated disorders. TCRdb fed the 5' RACE reads into MiXCR, producing one record per CDR3 protein. The repertoire holds about 59,000 distinct CDR3 sequences, with nearly 25% as singletons. Specified time point: technical triplicate 2. This clonotype has at least ten counts. Germline V CDR1 and CDR2: ENHRY, SYGVKD. The V gene end was trimmed by 4 bases and the J gene end by 1 base; junction bases not matched to a gene: 6. This CDR3 is built from 16 residues. The genes are TRBV10-3 and TRBJ2-2; TRBD2 aligns across 7 bases. This sequence was found in a man aged 60 to 69 with HTLV-1-associated myelopathy (HAM/TSP). The sequencing sample was made of PBMCs. This CDR3 reads CAISGTLAENTGELFF. The CDR3 bases are TGTGCCATCAGTGGGACCCTAGCGGAGAACACCGGGGAGCTGTTTTTT.